These T cell receptor beta chains were read from a single sample in a study of blood T cells in healthy people across ages. TCRdb reanalysed the 5' RACE reads using MiXCR and keeps one entry per CDR3 protein. The sample shows 650,000 to 1,000,000 distinct CDR3 sequences, around 36% of them seen only once. Sequencing was carried out using blood. The source is a man between 18 and 35 years old in good health. Both conserved end residues are trimmed from each CDR3. Fields, in order: V gene, J gene, CDR3 protein.

v_call: TRBV3-1
j_call: TRBJ1-6
cdr3_aa: ASSLRGPDSPLH

v_call: TRBV9
j_call: TRBJ1-1
cdr3_aa: ASSVSIDRDEMNTEAF

v_call: TRBV15
j_call: TRBJ2-5
cdr3_aa: ATSRGASQETQY

v_call: TRBV7-4
j_call: TRBJ1-1
cdr3_aa: AGSCGVTVSGGTF

v_call: TRBV12-3/TRBV12-4
j_call: TRBJ2-3
cdr3_aa: ASRDDRGLFGLADTQY

v_call: TRBV6-2/TRBV6-3
j_call: TRBJ2-3
cdr3_aa: ASNEGRDTDTQY

v_call: TRBV20-1
j_call: TRBJ2-7
cdr3_aa: SSSAGLGYNEQY

v_call: TRBV15
j_call: TRBJ1-2
cdr3_aa: ATSRTGREWDGYT

v_call: TRBV14
j_call: TRBJ2-7
cdr3_aa: ASSQDSGFYEQY

v_call: TRBV5-6
j_call: TRBJ2-1
cdr3_aa: ASSSGNDEQF

v_call: TRBV3-1
j_call: TRBJ2-1
cdr3_aa: ASSQDGLAGGYNEQF

v_call: TRBV2
j_call: TRBJ2-3
cdr3_aa: ASSEYPDTQY

v_call: TRBV4-2
j_call: TRBJ2-5
cdr3_aa: ASSQYSRGVQTQY

v_call: TRBV12-5
j_call: TRBJ2-3
cdr3_aa: ASGLVWGAVSTDTQY

v_call: TRBV6-5
j_call: TRBJ2-1
cdr3_aa: ASSFGGGDNEQF

v_call: TRBV20-1
j_call: TRBJ1-2
cdr3_aa: SASVREGFDGYT

v_call: TRBV5-1
j_call: TRBJ2-3
cdr3_aa: ASSFTSGFTDTQY